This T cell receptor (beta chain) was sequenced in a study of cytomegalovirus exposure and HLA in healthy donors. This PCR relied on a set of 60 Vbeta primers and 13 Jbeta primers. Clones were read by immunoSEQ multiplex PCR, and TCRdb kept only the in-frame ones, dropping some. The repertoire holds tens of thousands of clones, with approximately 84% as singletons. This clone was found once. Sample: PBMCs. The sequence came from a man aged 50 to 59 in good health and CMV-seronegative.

Here the CDR3 DNA reads TGTGCCATCAGTGAGTCGGGACATATAATCTCTGGAAACACCATATATTTT. It is translated as CAISESGHIISGNTIYF. The J gene is TRBJ1-3, the V gene TRBV10-3, with D possibly being TRBD1 (6 bases). This CDR3 has 17 amino acids. Germline CDR1 ENHRY, CDR2 SYGVKD. Trimming left V 0 bases short and J 0 bases short, with 12 bases between.